This is a list of T cell receptor beta chains from one sample in a study of human T cells and chemical hapten exposure. TCRdb re-called the 5' RACE reads with MiXCR, one entry per CDR3 protein. The repertoire holds 65,000 to 95,000 distinct CDR3 sequences, with approximately 8% as singletons. The origin of the receptors is a male donor in good health. Both conserved end residues are part of each CDR3. Each record gives: J gene, V gene, clone size, D gene, CDR3 DNA, CDR3 protein. The D gene is left open where the match is weak. Expanded clones are given a class, and other clones once, few, many or no size at all.

TRBJ1-1	TRBV14	few	TRBD1	TGTGCCAGCAGCAAAGCGGGGACAGGGGTCGGAGGCGCTGAAGCTTTCTTT	CASSKAGTGVGGAEAFF
TRBJ1-5	TRBV7-9	many	.	TGTGCCAGCAGCGCCGGGCCTTCGAGCAATCAGCCCCAGCATTTT	CASSAGPSSNQPQHF
TRBJ2-7	TRBV5-1	.	.	TGCGCCAGCAGCTTGGGGGGGGGCGAAGTCTACGAGCAGTACTTC	CASSLGGGEVYEQYF
TRBJ1-6	TRBV12-5	few	.	TGTGCTAGTGGTTTGGCAACAGGGTATTCACCCCTCCACTTT	CASGLATGYSPLHF
TRBJ2-7	TRBV29-1	.	.	TGCAGCGTTGATGGCTTACAGGGCGCCCTACCCTACGAGCAGTACTTC	CSVDGLQGALPYEQYF
TRBJ2-3	TRBV24-1	.	.	TGTGCCACCAGTGATTTGAGGGATACGCAGTATTTT	CATSDLRDTQYF
TRBJ2-7	TRBV20-1	.	.	TGCAGTGCTCGAAAGCCCCGAGGGGGGAGTCCCTCCTACGAGCAGTACTTC	CSARKPRGGSPSYEQYF
TRBJ1-3	TRBV9	few	TRBD1	TGTGCCAGCAGCACCACCCACAGGGGGCCTGGAAACACCATATATTTT	CASSTTHRGPGNTIYF
TRBJ2-3	TRBV9	many	.	TGTGCCAGCAGCGGCCGAACAAGCACAGATACGCAGTATTTT	CASSGRTSTDTQYF
TRBJ1-5	TRBV10-2	.	TRBD1	TGCGCCAGCAGTGAGACAGGGGGTAGCAATCAGCCCCAGCATTTT	CASSETGGSNQPQHF
TRBJ1-1	TRBV20-1	.	.	TGCAGTGCTAGAGATCTCATAGGGGCCATGAACACTGAAGCTTTCTTT	CSARDLIGAMNTEAFF
TRBJ1-5	TRBV12-3/TRBV12-4	.	TRBD1	TGTGCCAGCAGTTCTTCTCTGGGGACAGGGAGGGACAGTCAGCCCCAGCATTTT	CASSSSLGTGRDSQPQHF
TRBJ2-3	TRBV27	.	.	TGTGCCAGCCGAGGCAACACAGATACGCAGTATTTT	CASRGNTDTQYF
TRBJ2-7	TRBV11-2	many	.	TGTGCCAGCAGACACGGGTACTCCAACTACGAGCAGTACTTC	CASRHGYSNYEQYF
TRBJ1-5	TRBV20-1	few	.	TGCAGTGTTAAATCCGGGACACATAGCAATCAGCCCCAGCATTTT	CSVKSGTHSNQPQHF
TRBJ2-5	TRBV5-1	.	TRBD2	TGCGCCAGCAGCGGGGAGGGTGGACTGGAGACCCAGTACTTC	CASSGEGGLETQYF
TRBJ2-4	TRBV5-8	many	.	TGTGCCAGCAGCTTGGATTCAGGGCTGCCCAACATTCAGTACTTC	CASSLDSGLPNIQYF
TRBJ1-1	TRBV3-1	.	TRBD1	TGTGCCAGCAGCCCCCTGGACAGGCCGAACACTGAAGCTTTCTTT	CASSPLDRPNTEAFF
TRBJ2-5	TRBV6-5	few	.	TGTGCCAGCAGTTCACAAATGGGGGGTTGGGAGACCCAGTACTTC	CASSSQMGGWETQYF
TRBJ1-5	TRBV6-1	.	.	TGTGCCAGCAGGCAGGGATACAGCAATCAGCCCCAGCATTTT	CASRQGYSNQPQHF
TRBJ1-5	TRBV7-9	many	.	TGTGCCAGCAGCGAGGGAGGGCAGCCCCAGCATTTT	CASSEGGQPQHF
TRBJ1-1	TRBV5-4	many	.	TGTGCCAGCAGCCTGGGACCTGCGAACACTGAAGCTTTCTTT	CASSLGPANTEAFF
TRBJ2-7	TRBV3-1	many	TRBD1	TGTGCCAGCAGCCAATTGGACAGGCCCTCCTACGAGCAGTACTTC	CASSQLDRPSYEQYF
TRBJ2-5	TRBV15	many	TRBD1	TGTGCCACGGGGACAGGGGACCTGGTCCGGTACTTC	CATGTGDLVRYF
TRBJ1-6	TRBV4-1	few	.	TGCGCCAGCAGCCAAGGAGCAGGTGGTAGGAATTCACCCCTCCACTTT	CASSQGAGGRNSPLHF
TRBJ2-7	TRBV30	many	.	TGTGCCTGGAGTCTGCATCGCTACGAGCAGTACTTC	CAWSLHRYEQYF
TRBJ2-7	TRBV20-1	many	.	TGCAGTGCTCCAGGCCGGGGGTCGAGCTCCTACGAGCAGTACTTC	CSAPGRGSSSYEQYF
TRBJ2-1	TRBV20-1	few	TRBD2	TGCAGTGCCGTGGATGCGGGGGGCTCCTACAATGAGCAGTTCTTC	CSAVDAGGSYNEQFF
TRBJ1-2	TRBV24-1	many	TRBD1	TGTGCCACCAGTGATGGGACAGTTAACTATGGCTACACCTTC	CATSDGTVNYGYTF
TRBJ2-3	TRBV7-9	many	TRBD2	TGTGCCAGCAGCACCAGCGCTAGCGGGAGAAGCACAGATACGCAGTATTTT	CASSTSASGRSTDTQYF
TRBJ2-3	TRBV6-1	many	TRBD1	TGTGCCAGCAGTGAACCACAGGGGGCGTTCGGTACAGATACGCAGTATTTT	CASSEPQGAFGTDTQYF
TRBJ1-5	TRBV19	.	.	TGTGCCAGTAGTATAGGAAGGGGACCCAATCAGCCCCAGCATTTT	CASSIGRGPNQPQHF
TRBJ2-1	TRBV6-1	.	TRBD2	TGTGCCAGCAGCACCACTAGCGGCAGTTTCGATGAGCAGTTCTTC	CASSTTSGSFDEQFF
TRBJ2-3	TRBV20-1	few	TRBD2	TGCAGTGCACCCGGGACTAGGGGTGGGACCACAGATACGCAGTATTTT	CSAPGTRGGTTDTQYF
TRBJ2-1	TRBV7-2	few	TRBD2	TGTGCCAGCAGCTTAGGGGGCGGGGGGCTCTACAATGAGCAGTTCTTC	CASSLGGGGLYNEQFF
TRBJ2-2	TRBV11-3	.	TRBD2	TGTGCCAGCAGCTTAGGCGGGAGCGCCGGGGAGCTGTTTTTT	CASSLGGSAGELFF
TRBJ2-3	TRBV4-1	.	.	TGCGCCAGCAGCCAAGGGCACGTAGTCACAGATACGCAGTATTTT	CASSQGHVVTDTQYF
TRBJ1-6	TRBV20-1	.	TRBD1	TGCAGTGCTAGGTGGGACAGGGAGGGCATCAATTCACCCCTCCACTTT	CSARWDREGINSPLHF
TRBJ1-5	TRBV15	few	.	TGTGCCACCAGCAGAGCTCTGACAGATAGCAATCAGCCCCAGCATTTT	CATSRALTDSNQPQHF
TRBJ2-1	TRBV29-1	.	TRBD2	TGCAGCGTTGAAGAACTAGCGAATGAGCAGTTCTTC	CSVEELANEQFF
TRBJ2-1	TRBV14	few	.	TGTGCCAGCAGCCCTACGATGGGGTGGCGCGATGAGCAGTTCTTC	CASSPTMGWRDEQFF
TRBJ2-7	TRBV20-1	.	.	TGCAGTGCTAGAATGGACCGTGGCGGCTACGAGCAGTACTTC	CSARMDRGGYEQYF
TRBJ2-7	TRBV20-1	.	TRBD2	TGCAGTGCCAATAGCGGGGAACCCTACGAGCAGTACTTC	CSANSGEPYEQYF
TRBJ1-4	TRBV6-2/TRBV6-3	few	TRBD1	TGTGCCAGCAGTTCGATGACAGGGGATGAAAAACTGTTTTTT	CASSSMTGDEKLFF
TRBJ2-7	TRBV6-5	.	TRBD1	TGTGCCAGCAGTCCGGACAGGTCGACCTCCTACGAGCAGTACTTC	CASSPDRSTSYEQYF
TRBJ2-5	TRBV27	many	.	TGTGCCAGCAGTTTTGGGAGTCAAGAGACCCAGTACTTC	CASSFGSQETQYF
TRBJ2-1	TRBV27	many	.	TGTGCCAGCAGTCGGACAGCGAGCTCCTACAATGAGCAGTTCTTC	CASSRTASSYNEQFF
TRBJ1-2	TRBV7-4	few	.	TGTGCCAGCAGCCTTCCTCACGCACCTTATGGCTACACCTTC	CASSLPHAPYGYTF
TRBJ2-5	TRBV25-1	many	TRBD1	TGTGCCAGCAGTGAAGAGGGGACAGGGTTTGAGACCCAGTACTTC	CASSEEGTGFETQYF
TRBJ2-3	TRBV4-3	few	.	TGCGCCAGCAGCCCCTCTCTTGACCCGAGGGGCACAGATACGCAGTATTTT	CASSPSLDPRGTDTQYF